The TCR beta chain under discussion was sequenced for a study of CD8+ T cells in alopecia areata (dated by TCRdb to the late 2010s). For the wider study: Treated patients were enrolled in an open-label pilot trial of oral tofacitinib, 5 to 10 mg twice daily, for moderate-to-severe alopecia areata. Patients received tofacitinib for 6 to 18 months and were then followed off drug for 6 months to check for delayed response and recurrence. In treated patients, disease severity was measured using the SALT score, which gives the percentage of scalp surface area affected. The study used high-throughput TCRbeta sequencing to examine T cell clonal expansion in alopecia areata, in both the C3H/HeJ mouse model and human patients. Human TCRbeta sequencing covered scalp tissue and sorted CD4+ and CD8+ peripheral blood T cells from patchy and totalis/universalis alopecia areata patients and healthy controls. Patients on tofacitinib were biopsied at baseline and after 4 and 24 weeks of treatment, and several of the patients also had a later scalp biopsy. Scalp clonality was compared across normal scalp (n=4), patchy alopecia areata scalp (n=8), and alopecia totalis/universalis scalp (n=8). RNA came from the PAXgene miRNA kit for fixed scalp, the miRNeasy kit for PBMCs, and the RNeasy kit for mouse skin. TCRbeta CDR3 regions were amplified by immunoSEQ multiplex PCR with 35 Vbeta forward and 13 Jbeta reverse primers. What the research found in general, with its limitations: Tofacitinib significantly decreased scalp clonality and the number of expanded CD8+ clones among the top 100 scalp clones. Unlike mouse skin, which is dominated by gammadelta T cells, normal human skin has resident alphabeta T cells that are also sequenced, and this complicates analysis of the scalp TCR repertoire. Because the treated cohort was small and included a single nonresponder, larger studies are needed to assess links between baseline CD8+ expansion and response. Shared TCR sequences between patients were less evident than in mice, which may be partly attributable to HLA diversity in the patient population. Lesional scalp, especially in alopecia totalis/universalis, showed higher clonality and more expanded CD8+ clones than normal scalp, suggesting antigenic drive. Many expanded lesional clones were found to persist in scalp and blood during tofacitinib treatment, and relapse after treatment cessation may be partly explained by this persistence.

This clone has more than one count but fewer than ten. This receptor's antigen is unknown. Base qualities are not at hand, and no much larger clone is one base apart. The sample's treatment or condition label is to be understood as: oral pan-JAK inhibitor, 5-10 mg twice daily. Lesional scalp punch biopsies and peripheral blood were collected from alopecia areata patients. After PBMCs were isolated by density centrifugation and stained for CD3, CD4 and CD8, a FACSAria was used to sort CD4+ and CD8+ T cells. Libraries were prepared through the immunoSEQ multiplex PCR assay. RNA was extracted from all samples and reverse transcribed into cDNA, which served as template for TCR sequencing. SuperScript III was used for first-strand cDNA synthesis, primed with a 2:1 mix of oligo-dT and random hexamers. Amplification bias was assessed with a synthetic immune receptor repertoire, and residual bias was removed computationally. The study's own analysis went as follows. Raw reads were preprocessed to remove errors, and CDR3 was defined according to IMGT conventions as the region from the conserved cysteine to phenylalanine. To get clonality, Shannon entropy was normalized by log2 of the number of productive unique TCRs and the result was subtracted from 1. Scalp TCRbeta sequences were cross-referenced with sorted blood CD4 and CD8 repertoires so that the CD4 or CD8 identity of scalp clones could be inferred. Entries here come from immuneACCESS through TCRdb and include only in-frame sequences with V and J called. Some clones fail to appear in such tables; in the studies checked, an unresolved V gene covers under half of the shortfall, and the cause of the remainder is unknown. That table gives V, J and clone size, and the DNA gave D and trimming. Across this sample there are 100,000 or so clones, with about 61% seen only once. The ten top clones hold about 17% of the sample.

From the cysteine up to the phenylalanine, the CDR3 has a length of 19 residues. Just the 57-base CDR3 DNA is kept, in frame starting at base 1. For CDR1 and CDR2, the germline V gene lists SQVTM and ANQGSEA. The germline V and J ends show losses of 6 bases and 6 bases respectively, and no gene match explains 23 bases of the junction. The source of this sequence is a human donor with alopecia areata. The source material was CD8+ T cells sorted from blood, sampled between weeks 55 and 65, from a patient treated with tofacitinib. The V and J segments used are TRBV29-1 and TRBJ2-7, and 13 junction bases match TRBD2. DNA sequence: TGCAGCGTCGGTACTCCAGACAGAGGACTAGCGGGGGTTCTTGCCGAGCAGTACTTC. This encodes CSVGTPDRGLAGVLAEQYF.